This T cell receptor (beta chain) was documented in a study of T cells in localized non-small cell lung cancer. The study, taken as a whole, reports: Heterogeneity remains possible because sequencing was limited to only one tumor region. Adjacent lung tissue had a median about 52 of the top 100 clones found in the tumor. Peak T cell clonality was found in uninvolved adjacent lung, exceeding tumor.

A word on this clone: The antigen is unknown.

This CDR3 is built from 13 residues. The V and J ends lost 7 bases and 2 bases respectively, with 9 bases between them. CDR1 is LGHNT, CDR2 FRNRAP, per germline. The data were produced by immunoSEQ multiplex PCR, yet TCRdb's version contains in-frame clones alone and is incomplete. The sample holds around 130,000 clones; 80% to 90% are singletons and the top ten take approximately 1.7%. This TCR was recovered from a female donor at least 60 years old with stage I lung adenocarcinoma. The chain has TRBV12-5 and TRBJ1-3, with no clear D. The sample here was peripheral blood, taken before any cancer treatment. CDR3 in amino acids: CASAYSTGNTIYF. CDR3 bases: TGTGCTAGTGCTTATTCTACTGGAAACACCATATATTTT.